Listed below are T cell receptor beta chains from one sample, sequenced in a study of T cell responses to AZD1222 COVID-19 vaccine. TCRdb's copy holds only in-frame clones and misses some; the assay was immunoSEQ multiplex PCR. The sample has about 110,000 clones, 89% seen once. Sequencing used peripheral blood, obtained on day 0 of AZD1222 vaccination. These receptors all stem from an adult in good health. Both conserved end residues are part of each CDR3. A D gene is named only where the DNA matches it firmly. Rows give clone size only sometimes, using once, few, many, or a class for an expanded clone.

TGTGCCAGCAGGGGGGGACAGCATAGCAATCAGCCCCAGCATTTT | CASRGGQHSNQPQHF | TRBJ1-5 | TRBD1 | TRBV28 | NA
TGTGCCAGCAGGAGGACACAGGCGAACACTGAAGCTTTCTTT | CASRRTQANTEAFF | TRBJ1-1 | NA | TRBV5-4 | NA
TGTGCCAGCAGCGATACCGCTGACAGGGGTTACGAGCAGTACTTC | CASSDTADRGYEQYF | TRBJ2-7 | TRBD1 | TRBV16 | NA
TGTGCCAGCCAAGGACGAACCGGATACAATCAGCCCCAGCATTTT | CASQGRTGYNQPQHF | TRBJ1-5 | NA | TRBV27 | NA
TGTGCCAGCAGCCAGAGGGGGGCGGGGGGCACAGATACGCAGTATTTT | CASSQRGAGGTDTQYF | TRBJ2-3 | NA | TRBV4-2 | once
TGTGCCAGCAGTAAGCAACGACAGGGGAAAGAGACCCAGTACTTC | CASSKQRQGKETQYF | TRBJ2-5 | TRBD1 | TRBV28 | NA
TGTGCCACCAGAGAATTCGCGAACACCGGGGAGCTGTTTTTT | CATREFANTGELFF | TRBJ2-2 | NA | TRBV24-1 | NA
TGCAGCGCTAGACTACCACCCAGCTCTGGGGCCAACGTCCTGACTTTC | CSARLPPSSGANVLTF | TRBJ2-6 | NA | TRBV29-1 | once
TGCGCCAGCAGCCTAGGACAGCTCAATCAGCCCCAGCATTTT | CASSLGQLNQPQHF | TRBJ1-5 | NA | TRBV10-1 | NA
TGTGCCAGCAGCTTCCAGGAGTCCGCCTACGAGCAGTACTTC | CASSFQESAYEQYF | TRBJ2-7 | NA | TRBV7-2 | NA
TGTGCCAGCAGCTTGGCAAGAGGACTAGCGGGGAGCTCCTACGAGCAGTACTTC | CASSLARGLAGSSYEQYF | TRBJ2-7 | TRBD2 | TRBV7-2 | NA
TGCAGCGTTGATAGCAGGGGTGGTGGCTACACCTTC | CSVDSRGGGYTF | TRBJ1-2 | NA | TRBV29-1 | NA
TGTGCCAGCAGCCAAGATCTCAGTGGCAATTCACCCCTCCACTTT | CASSQDLSGNSPLHF | TRBJ1-6 | NA | TRBV14 | NA
TGCAGTGCTAGCAGGGGGACTGAAGCTTTCTTT | CSASRGTEAFF | TRBJ1-1 | TRBD1 | TRBV20-1 | once
TGTGCCAGCAGTTATGGGGAGTTCAATCAGCCCCAGCATTTT | CASSYGEFNQPQHF | TRBJ1-5 | NA | TRBV6-2/TRBV6-3 | NA
TGTGCCAGCAGTTACTCGGACAGGGGAACCTACGAGCAGTACTTC | CASSYSDRGTYEQYF | TRBJ2-7 | TRBD1 | TRBV6-5 | NA
TGTGCCAGCAGCCCCTACGGGGCCCCGGCGGGCTACACCTTC | CASSPYGAPAGYTF | TRBJ1-2 | NA | TRBV7-2 | NA
TGTGCCAGCAGGGAACAGGTTAACACTGAAGCTTTCTTT | CASREQVNTEAFF | TRBJ1-1 | NA | TRBV2 | NA
TGTGCCAGCAGCTTAGAACGGGACAGGTACCAAGAGACCCAGTACTTC | CASSLERDRYQETQYF | TRBJ2-5 | TRBD1 | TRBV7-8 | NA
TGTGCCAGCAGCTTAGGAGGGACAGCCCAAGAGACCCAGTACTTC | CASSLGGTAQETQYF | TRBJ2-5 | TRBD1 | TRBV11-2 | NA
TGCGCCAGCAGCTTGGATAGGGGGCGAAATCAGCCCCAGCATTTT | CASSLDRGRNQPQHF | TRBJ1-5 | TRBD1 | TRBV5-1 | once
TGCAGTGCTAGAGGACAGGGTGAAGCTTTCTTT | CSARGQGEAFF | TRBJ1-1 | TRBD1 | TRBV20-1 | NA
TGTGCCAGCACGAGCGGGAGGGCCCTCGAGCAGTACTTC | CASTSGRALEQYF | TRBJ2-7 | TRBD2 | TRBV28 | NA
TGCGCCAGCAGCTTGGAGGCGTCTTATGGCTACACCTTC | CASSLEASYGYTF | TRBJ1-2 | NA | TRBV5-1 | NA
TGTGCCAGCAGCGGGGGGGCGCGGTGGACTGAAGCTTTCTTT | CASSGGARWTEAFF | TRBJ1-1 | NA | TRBV27 | NA
TGTGCCAGCAGCCGCGATACGAACACTGAAGCTTTCTTT | CASSRDTNTEAFF | TRBJ1-1 | NA | TRBV7-8 | NA
TGTGCCAGCAGAGGGACAGTAACCCAAGAGACCCAGTACTTC | CASRGTVTQETQYF | TRBJ2-5 | TRBD1 | TRBV2 | NA
TGTGCCACCAGTGACGGGGACAGGAACAGTCGCAATCAGCCCCAGCATTTT | CATSDGDRNSRNQPQHF | TRBJ1-5 | TRBD1 | TRBV24-1 | NA
TGTGCCACCAGCAGAGATATGGGGACTAGCGGGAGAGAAGGCTACAATGAGCAGTTCTTC | CATSRDMGTSGREGYNEQFF | TRBJ2-1 | TRBD2 | TRBV15 | NA
TGTGCCAGCAGCCCCATCGGACAGGGGACCTATGGCTACACCTTC | CASSPIGQGTYGYTF | TRBJ1-2 | TRBD1 | TRBV5-5 | NA
TGTGCCAGCAGTCCCCGACAGGATCCGAACACTGAAGCTTTCTTT | CASSPRQDPNTEAFF | TRBJ1-1 | NA | TRBV25-1 | NA
TGTGCCAGCAGCTTATGGTCGGACACGGTAACAGATACGCAGTATTTT | CASSLWSDTVTDTQYF | TRBJ2-3 | NA | TRBV11-3 | NA
TGTGCCAGCAGCATCTTTAGTGGCAATGAGCAGTTCTTC | CASSIFSGNEQFF | TRBJ2-1 | NA | TRBV7-3 | NA
TGTGCCAGCATTACGGGGGGTTCAAGCACTGAAGCTTTCTTT | CASITGGSSTEAFF | TRBJ1-1 | NA | TRBV28 | NA
TGTGCCACCAGCCCGTCGGTGGCAGATACGCAGTATTTT | CATSPSVADTQYF | TRBJ2-3 | NA | TRBV24-1 | NA
TGTGCCAGCAGTTACTCAGGGGATCCCTATGGCTACACCTTC | CASSYSGDPYGYTF | TRBJ1-2 | NA | TRBV6-5 | few
TGTGCCAGCCGAGGTGGCCGATTCACCGGGGAGCTGTTTTTT | CASRGGRFTGELFF | TRBJ2-2 | NA | TRBV6-5 | NA